This is a list of T cell receptor beta chains from one sample in a study of regulatory T cells in long-lasting Graves disease. MiXCR was run by TCRdb on the multiplex PCR reads, yielding one entry per CDR3 protein. The sample consists of a few hundred thousand distinct CDR3 sequences, 10% to 15% of them appearing once. These data were also reused for a study on T cells in Graves' hyperthyroidism and ophthalmopathy.

The source material was peripheral blood mononuclear cells (PBMCs), sampled at new diagnosis, from a patient treated with antithyroid drugs. These receptors were collected from a young woman with Graves disease. CDR3s leave out the opening cysteine and the closing phenylalanine or tryptophan. A D gene is named only where the DNA matches it firmly.

d_call v_call cdr3_aa
. TRBV6-1 ASSGGGTNYGYT
. TRBV5-1 ASSLVAGGSYNEQF
. TRBV20-1 SARDQGGPDRTDTQY
TRBD2 TRBV11-1 ASSGRLAGGRGEQF
TRBD1 TRBV29-1 SVGWDSPYEQY
. TRBV9 ASSAQTQNTEAF
TRBD1 TRBV5-5 ASVRGTGKNNEQF
. TRBV29-1 SVELSSGETQY
. TRBV4-1 ASSQGNTGGNSPLH
TRBD1 TRBV19 ASSVWDPGQGAPNSGANVLT
. TRBV10-3 AISESGGVTEAF
. TRBV24-1 ATSDLWNNEQF
TRBD1 TRBV6-1 ASSITRGRGNTIY
TRBD2 TRBV29-1 SVGAAAGVYDETQY
. TRBV12-3/TRBV12-4 ASSGERGWATNEKLF
. TRBV12-3/TRBV12-4 ASSAAWGNTEAF
TRBD2 TRBV12-3/TRBV12-4 ATTSGGNTDTQY
. TRBV6-1 ASRPLRDGSYEQY
. TRBV29-1 SVVNGFAEQF
. TRBV18 ASSPGPAIRGTGELF
. TRBV20-1 SAQRLGLQPQH
. TRBV27 ASSLSWGTEAF
. TRBV27 ASSLWGSTLPGYT
. TRBV10-2 ASRYTSGGQPQH
. TRBV15 ATSRPGINSPLH
. TRBV9 ASSVPWGEQF
. TRBV20-1 SARDNGREHSPLH